A single sample gave rise to the 29 T cell receptor beta chains below, sequenced in a study of response to subunit inactivated influenza vaccine. TCRdb reprocessed the RT-PCR reads via MiXCR and lists one record per CDR3 protein. The sample holds roughly 710,000 distinct CDR3 sequences, approximately 14% seen once. This material consisted of PBMCs from blood, taken 14 to 15 days before vaccination. The receptors derive from a man in his forties or fifties who received an inactivated influenza vaccine.

This clonotype has a handful of counts. The chain is built from TRBV12-3 or TRBV12-4 and TRBJ2-5; D may match TRBD1 or TRBD2 (6 bases each). The CDR3 runs 14 residues. Trimming removed 1 base from V and 7 bases from J, with 13 bases in between. The CDR3 DNA follows: TGTGCCAGCAGTTTAGGGGGCGGAGGGGGGACCCAGTACTTC. This encodes CASSLGGGGGTQYF.

The chain uses TRBV12-3 or TRBV12-4 and TRBJ1-3; D is possibly TRBD1 (5 bases). The CDR3 spans 15 residues. Trimming removed 6 bases at V and 4 bases at J, with 16 bases between. CDR3 loop: CASRTDWGFGNTIYF. CDR3 in DNA: TGTGCCAGCAGAACAGACTGGGGGTTCGGAAACACCATATATTTT.

This clonotype showed up just a few times. The DNA of the CDR3 is TGTGCCAGCAGCTTGGAGGGTAACCTAGGGAACACTGAAGCTTTCTTT. Translated, it gives CASSLEGNLGNTEAFF. This chain joins TRBV5-6 and TRBJ1-1; D gene uncertain. CDR3 length: 16 residues. CDR1 SGHDT and CDR2 YYEEEE come from the germline V gene. V was cut by 0 bases and J by 1 base, with 13 bases left in between.

The gene calls are TRBV9 and TRBJ1-2, with D possibly matching TRBD1 (5 bases). CDR3 length: 16 residues. V was cut by 0 bases and J by 0 bases, with 12 bases left in between. In germline, CDR1 is SGDLS, CDR2 YYNGEE. The CDR3 here is CASSVDGGSPNYGYTF. CDR3 DNA sequence: TGTGCCAGCAGCGTAGACGGGGGGTCCCCTAACTATGGCTACACCTTC.

Only a few counts were recorded for this clonotype. The chain couples TRBV6-2 or TRBV6-3 to TRBJ2-7; perhaps TRBD1 as D (6 bases). This CDR3 is built from 14 residues. CDR1 MNHEY and CDR2 SVGEGT come from the germline V gene. Trimming cost V 8 bases and J 2 bases, with 16 bases left between them. The CDR3 spells CASALGGRTYEQYF. CDR3 coding DNA: TGTGCCAGCGCCCTTGGGGGCCGCACCTACGAGCAGTACTTC.

This clonotype was found many times. The chain is built from TRBV24-1 and TRBJ2-3; D is perhaps TRBD1 (6 bases). From germline, CDR1 is KGHDR and CDR2 SFDVKD. The CDR3 is made up of 12 amino acids. V was clipped by 3 bases and J by 12 bases, with 12 bases between them. In DNA, the CDR3 is TGTGCCACCAGTGATACTTCGGACAGACAGTATTTT. Protein product: CATSDTSDRQYF.

This clonotype was seen a handful of times. The chain employs TRBV7-8 and TRBJ1-3; D may be TRBD1 (6 bases). The CDR3 has 13 residues. Trimming took off 8 bases at V and 0 bases at J, with 8 bases between the two ends. Germline values: CDR1 SGHVS, CDR2 FQNEAQ. The CDR3 region is CASETGSGNTIYF. In DNA form, the CDR3 reads TGTGCCAGCGAGACAGGCTCTGGAAACACCATATATTTT.

This clonotype was detected only a few times. J is TRBJ2-7 and V is TRBV5-1; TRBD1 aligns across 8 bases. CDR1 SGHRS and CDR2 YFSETQ come from the germline V gene. The ends lost 4 bases at V and 5 bases at J; junction bases unmatched: 11. CDR3 length: 15 amino acids. CDR3 sequence: CASSLLGQAANEQYF. The CDR3 region has the DNA TGCGCCAGCAGCCTGCTGGGACAGGCGGCAAACGAGCAGTACTTC.

CDR3 nucleotides: TGTGCCACCAGCAGACCTGGACCAACCTACGAGCAGTACTTC. Translation: CATSRPGPTYEQYF. This sequence joins TRBV15 and TRBJ2-7; D remains unclear. Per the germline V gene, CDR1 is LNHNV and CDR2 is YYDKDF (reference sequence). Trimming took off 2 bases at V and 2 bases at J, with 10 bases between the two ends. The CDR3 sequence is 14 residues long.

This clonotype has a count of ten or more. CDR3 nucleotides: TGTGCCATCAGTGCAAGACAGAAACCGTTCTACTCCTACGAGCAGTACTTC. Translating it yields CAISARQKPFYSYEQYF. The rearrangement uses TRBV10-3 and TRBJ2-7, with D possibly matching TRBD1 (5 bases). With 4 bases removed from V and 0 bases from J, the gap between germline ends came to 19 bases. Per the germline V gene, CDR1 is ENHRY and CDR2 is SYGVKD. This CDR3 region has 17 residues.

The sample holds a few counts of this clonotype. The junction does not match germline at one end; this may be a read error. This chain links TRBV7-8 with TRBJ2-7; possibly TRBD1 or TRBD2 for D (6 bases each). Germline assignment: CDR1 SGHVS and CDR2 FQNEAQ. The CDR3 is 15 amino acids. DNA of the CDR3: TGTGCCAGCAGCTTAGAATCGGGGGCGTCCTCCGAGCAGTACTTC. Translating it yields CASSLESGASSEQYF.

V usage is TRBV18 and J usage is TRBJ2-6; D is uncertain. The ends were cut back, 3 bases at V and 6 bases at J, with 15 bases in the middle. The germline gives CDR1 KGHSH, CDR2 LQKENI. The CDR3 is 16 residues long. CDR3: CASSPDRSLQANVLTF. CDR3 in DNA: TGTGCCAGCTCACCCGACCGGTCCCTGCAGGCCAACGTCCTGACTTTC.

This clonotype was seen a few times. V and J are TRBV10-3 and TRBJ1-1; no reliable D call. The germline gives CDR1 ENHRY, CDR2 SYGVKD. The V end lost 6 bases, the J end lost 3 bases, and 8 bases lay between the germline ends. CDR3 length: 12 residues. The CDR3 region is CAIRSADTEAFF. The DNA of the CDR3 is TGTGCCATCAGATCCGCAGACACTGAAGCTTTCTTT.

This clonotype has a handful of counts. The chain couples TRBV7-2 to TRBJ2-3, with 7 bases identical to TRBD2. Trimming cost V 4 bases and J 4 bases; bases outside gene matches: 8. The germline V gene encodes CDR1 SGHTA and CDR2 FQGNSA. CDR3 length equals 15 residues. The CDR3 spells CASSSSSGFADTQYF. The CDR3 region has the DNA TGTGCCAGCAGCTCCAGTAGCGGGTTTGCAGATACGCAGTATTTT.

This clonotype turned up a few times. This chain joins TRBV15 and TRBJ2-3; D possibly uses TRBD1 or TRBD2 (5 bases each). The CDR3 extends over 15 amino acids. V was pared by 2 bases and J by 4 bases, with 13 bases between. Per germline, CDR1 LNHNV and CDR2 YYDKDF (reference sequence). The CDR3: CATSRHRDGSDTQYF. CDR3 nucleotide sequence: TGTGCCACCAGCAGACACCGGGACGGATCAGATACGCAGTATTTT.

The gene calls are TRBV4-1 and TRBJ2-7; D unresolved. Between the trimmed V and J ends, which lost 1 base and 0 bases, there was a span of 10 bases. This CDR3 spans 15 amino acids. Germline V gene lookup returns CDR1 MGHRA and CDR2 YSYEKL. The CDR3 loop is CASSQGSALSYEQYF. The CDR3 DNA is TGCGCCAGCAGCCAAGGGTCGGCCCTCTCCTACGAGCAGTACTTC.

This clonotype was seen more than once but under ten times. This sequence joins TRBV12-3 or TRBV12-4 and TRBJ1-5; maybe TRBD1 (6 bases). With 6 bases removed from V and 0 bases from J, the gap between germline ends came to 15 bases. The CDR3 contains 16 residues. The CDR3 loop is CASSPPGARSNQPQHF. CDR3 bases: TGTGCCAGCAGCCCACCGGGGGCCCGTAGCAATCAGCCCCAGCATTTT.

The chain joins TRBV12-3 or TRBV12-4 to TRBJ2-7, with 9 bases fitting TRBD1. The V gene end was trimmed by 4 bases and the J gene end by 2 bases; junction bases not matched to a gene: 6. CDR3 length equals 15 residues. CDR3 nucleotide sequence: TGTGCCAGCAGTTCAGAGACAGGGGGACCCTACGAGCAGTACTTC. Translation gives CASSSETGGPYEQYF.

This chain links TRBV5-1 with TRBJ2-1, with D perhaps TRBD1 (5 bases). V dropped 0 bases and J dropped 9 bases, with 13 bases sitting between them. This CDR3 is built from 14 residues. CDR1 is SGHRS, CDR2 YFSETQ, per germline. The CDR3 bases are TGCGCCAGCAGCTTGGTGTGGCAGGGCACTGAGCAGTTCTTC. Translated, it gives CASSLVWQGTEQFF.

This clonotype has just a few counts. The chain carries TRBV6-2 or TRBV6-3 and TRBJ2-1, with D possibly being TRBD1 or TRBD2 (6 bases each). CDR3 size: 13 residues. V was clipped by 8 bases and J by 7 bases, with 15 bases between them. CDR1 MNHEY and CDR2 SVGEGT come from the germline V gene. CDR3 bases: TGTGCCAGCGGAAGACAGGCGGGAAATGAGCAGTTCTTC. The encoded protein is CASGRQAGNEQFF.

This rearrangement joins TRBV7-2 to TRBJ2-6; D gene unclear. The CDR3 length is 17 residues. Trimming shortened V by 1 base and J by 0 bases, and 10 bases separated the two germline ends. In germline, CDR1 is SGHTA, CDR2 FQGNSA. The CDR3 reads CASSLEQIRSGANVLTF. CDR3 nucleotide sequence: TGTGCCAGCAGCTTAGAGCAGATTCGCTCTGGGGCCAACGTCCTGACTTTC.

This clonotype has a handful of counts. V usage is TRBV11-2 and J usage is TRBJ2-2; 7 nucleotides match TRBD1. Germline V CDR1 and CDR2: SGHAT, FQNNGV. The CDR3 spans 15 residues. Trimming cost V 6 bases and J 5 bases; bases outside gene matches: 9. The CDR3 DNA reads TGTGCCAGCAGGGTACCGGGACAGAAGACCGGGGAGCTGTTTTTT. Its protein is CASRVPGQKTGELFF.

This rearrangement joins TRBV5-4 to TRBJ2-1; D uncertain. Germline V lookup: CDR1 SGHNT, CDR2 YYREEE (reference sequence). The CDR3 totals 14 residues. Deletions cut 3 bases from V and 5 bases from J, with 12 bases between. CDR3 coding DNA: TGTGCCAGCAGCTGGGTCGGAAGGGACAATGAGCAGTTCTTC. Amino acids: CASSWVGRDNEQFF.

This clonotype was seen more than once but under ten times. The chain combines TRBV29-1 with TRBJ2-6; D remains unclear. The CDR3 runs to 14 residues. The germline V gene encodes CDR1 SQVTM and CDR2 ANQGSEA. Trimming removed 4 bases at V and 0 bases at J, with 7 bases between. The CDR3 protein is CSVGLSSGANVLTF. CDR3 coding DNA: TGCAGCGTTGGTCTAAGCTCTGGGGCCAACGTCCTGACTTTC.

In this sample, this clonotype turned up a few times. This chain uses TRBV15 with TRBJ2-2; possible D gene TRBD1, 7 bases. The V end was cut by 3 bases, the J end by 5 bases, with 16 bases between. CDR1 and CDR2 (germline): LNHNV, YYDKDF (reference sequence). This CDR3 is 16 amino acids long. CDR3 loop: CATSRTGRGGTGELFF. The CDR3 DNA follows: TGTGCCACCAGCAGGACAGGGCGAGGAGGGACCGGGGAGCTGTTTTTT.

This clonotype was detected a few times. This chain links TRBV6-2 or TRBV6-3 with TRBJ1-6, with unresolved D. The CDR3 sequence is 15 residues long. Germline values: CDR1 MNHEY, CDR2 SVGEGT. The V and J ends lost 2 bases and 7 bases respectively, with 12 bases between them. The CDR3 here is CASSYRPDANSPLHF. The CDR3 DNA reads TGTGCCAGCAGTTACAGGCCAGATGCCAATTCACCCCTCCACTTT.

This clonotype was seen a few times. V gene TRBV3-1 combines with J gene TRBJ1-1; D unclear. Deletions cut 5 bases from V and 0 bases from J, with 10 bases between. Germline values: CDR1 LGHDT, CDR2 YNNKEL (reference sequence). The CDR3 is 14 amino acids. The CDR3 region is CASSEEHMNTEAFF. Written as DNA, the CDR3 is TGTGCCAGCAGCGAGGAGCATATGAACACTGAAGCTTTCTTT.

The genes are TRBV3-1 and TRBJ2-1; possibly TRBD2 for D (5 bases). CDR1 LGHDT and CDR2 YNNKEL come from the germline V gene (reference sequence). The V end was cut by 4 bases, the J end by 4 bases, with 17 bases between. The length of the CDR3 is 16 residues. The CDR3: CASSPYVGVSYNEQFF. The CDR3 DNA follows: TGTGCCAGCAGCCCCTACGTGGGAGTGTCATACAATGAGCAGTTCTTC.

This chain joins TRBV14 and TRBJ2-5; the D gene could be TRBD1 or TRBD2 (5 bases each). The V end was cut by 2 bases, the J end by 4 bases, with 20 bases between. The CDR3 spans 17 residues. Looked up from germline, CDR1 is SGHDN and CDR2 is FVKESK. The CDR3 is CASSQTRDRPVLETQYF. CDR3 nucleotide sequence: TGTGCCAGCAGCCAAACAAGGGACCGCCCGGTTTTAGAGACCCAGTACTTC.